This T cell receptor (beta chain) came from a study of control samples from healthy donors and cancer patients. Sequencing used immunoSEQ multiplex PCR; TCRdb keeps in-frame clones, though not all of them. The sample includes about 140,000 clones, roughly nine tenths of them seen just once. J gave up 2 bases and V 3 bases, and 4 bases lay outside the gene matches. The CDR3 sequence is 15 residues long. From germline, CDR1 is KGHSH and CDR2 LQKENI. This TCR came from a woman aged 25 to 45 in good health. The specimen sequenced was blood. This chain links TRBV18 with TRBJ2-3; TRBD1 matches 8 bases. The CDR3 is CASSPTGDNTDTQYF. CDR3 nucleotides: TGTGCCAGCTCACCGACAGGGGATAACACAGATACGCAGTATTTT. The variable domain in full, with the rest retrieved from reference TRBV18 and TRBJ2-3, is NAGVMQNPRHLVRRRGQEARLRCSPMKGHSHVYWYRQLPEEGLKFMVYLQKENIIDESGMPKERFSAEFPKEGPSILRIQQVVRGDSAAYFCASSPTGDNTDTQYFGPGTRLTVL.